This T cell receptor (beta chain) was identified in a study of cytomegalovirus exposure and HLA in healthy donors. 13 Jbeta primers and 60 Vbeta primers were used for the PCR. The data were produced by immunoSEQ multiplex PCR, yet TCRdb's version contains in-frame clones alone and is incomplete. Among around 85,000 clones listed, around three quarters were seen once. This clone occurred a few times. Trimming took off 0 bases at V and 5 bases at J, with 13 bases between the two ends. Germline V lookup: CDR1 MGHRA, CDR2 YSYEKL. The CDR3 consists of 15 residues. The source of this sequence is a male donor in good health and CMV-seronegative. The genes are TRBV4-1 and TRBJ1-1, with D perhaps matching TRBD1 (6 bases). The sequenced material came from PBMCs. The CDR3 region is CASSQDSRGETEAFF. CDR3 in DNA: TGCGCCAGCAGCCAAGATTCCAGGGGAGAAACTGAAGCTTTCTTT.